This T cell receptor (beta chain) was sequenced during a study of CXCR3-negative and CXCR3-positive naive CD8 T cells. Notes on the study in general: The study found comparably high diversity in both naive subsets and much lower diversity in memory CD8+ cells. TRB CDR3 properties were used to infer TCR strength, and surface CD5 was comparable between naive subsets.

For this clonotype: Its antigen is as yet unknown.

The V gene's germline CDR1 is SQVTM and CDR2 ANQGSEA. The CDR3 loop spans 12 amino acids. The CD45RO-CCR7+CD27+CD95- phenotype denoted naive CD8+ T cells. Each TRB cDNA library was prepared by 5' RACE (with UMI labels). TCRdb re-analyzed the 5' RACE reads; it lists each CDR3 protein once, without DNA. The sample's table shows about 24,000 distinct CDR3 sequences. Sequencing was carried out using naive CXCR3- CD8+ T cells from blood. Noted subset: CD45RO-CCR7+CD27+CD95- naive CD8+ T cells lacking CXCR3 (TNR3-). The receptor's source is a human donor in good health. Some clones in this sample may be carry-over from other donors' samples. This chain joins TRBV29-1 and TRBJ2-1; TCRdb returns TRBD1, unconfirmable since there is no DNA. Here the CDR3 reads CSVPFQGHEQFF.